This TCR beta chain was found in a study of blood T cell repertoires in COVID-19. Profiled with immunoSEQ multiplex PCR; TCRdb holds only in-frame clones, not every one. The sample lists around 270,000 clones, approximately 89% occurring once. The sequencing sample was made of peripheral blood. The clonotype comes from a man aged 40-55 years who had recovered from COVID-19.

The CDR3 DNA is TGTGCCAGCAGCTTTACTAGCGGGGGGGCCACGGGTACGCAGTATTTT. Translation: CASSFTSGGATGTQYF. The chain links TRBV7-2 to TRBJ2-3, with TRBD2 matching over 13 bases. Trimming at V came to 3 bases and at J to 8 bases, leaving 8 bases not matched to a gene. Germline CDR1 is SGHTA and CDR2 is FQGNSA. The CDR3 spans 16 residues. The whole variable domain, remainder taken from reference TRBV7-2 and TRBJ2-3, is GAGVSQSPSNKVTEKGKDVELRCDPISGHTALYWYRQSLGQGLEFLIYFQGNSAPDKSGLPSDRFSAERTGGSVSTLTIQRTQQEDSAVYLCASSFTSGGATGTQYFGPGTRLTVL.